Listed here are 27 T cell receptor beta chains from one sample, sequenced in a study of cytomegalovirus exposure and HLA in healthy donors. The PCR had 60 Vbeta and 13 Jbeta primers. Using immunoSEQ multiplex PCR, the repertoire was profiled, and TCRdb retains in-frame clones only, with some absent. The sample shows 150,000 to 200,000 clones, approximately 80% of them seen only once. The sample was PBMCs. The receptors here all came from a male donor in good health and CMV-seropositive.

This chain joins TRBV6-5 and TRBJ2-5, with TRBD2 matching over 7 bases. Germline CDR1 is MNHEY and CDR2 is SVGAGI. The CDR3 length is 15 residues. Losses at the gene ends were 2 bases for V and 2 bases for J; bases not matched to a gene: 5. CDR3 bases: TGTGCCAGCAGTTACCTCGGGACTAATCAAGAGACCCAGTACTTC. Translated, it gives CASSYLGTNQETQYF.

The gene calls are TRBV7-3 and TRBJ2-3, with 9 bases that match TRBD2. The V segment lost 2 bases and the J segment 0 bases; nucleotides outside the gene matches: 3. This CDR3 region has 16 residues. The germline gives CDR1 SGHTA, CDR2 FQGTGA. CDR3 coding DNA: TGTGCCAGCAGCTTAGTCCTAGCGGGGAGCACAGATACGCAGTATTTT. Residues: CASSLVLAGSTDTQYF.

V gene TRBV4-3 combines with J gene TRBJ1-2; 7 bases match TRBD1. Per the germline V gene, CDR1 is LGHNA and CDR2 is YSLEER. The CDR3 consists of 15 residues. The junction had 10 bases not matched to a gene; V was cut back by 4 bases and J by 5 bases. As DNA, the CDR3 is TGCGCCAGCAGCCCCCGGGACAGAGGGTTTTATGGCTACACCTTC. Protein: CASSPRDRGFYGYTF.

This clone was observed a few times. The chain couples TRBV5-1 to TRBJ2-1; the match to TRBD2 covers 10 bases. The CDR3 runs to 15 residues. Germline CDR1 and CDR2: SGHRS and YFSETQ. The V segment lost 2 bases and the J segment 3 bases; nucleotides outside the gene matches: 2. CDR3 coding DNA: TGCGCCAGCAGCTTCAGCGGGGGGGACTACAATGAGCAGTTCTTC. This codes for CASSFSGGDYNEQFF.

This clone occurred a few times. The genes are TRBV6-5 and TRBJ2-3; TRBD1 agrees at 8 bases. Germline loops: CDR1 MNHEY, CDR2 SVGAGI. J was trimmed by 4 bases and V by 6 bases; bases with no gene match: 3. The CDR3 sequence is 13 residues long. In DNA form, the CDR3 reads TGTGCCAGCAGACAGGGGGTCGCAGATACGCAGTATTTT. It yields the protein CASRQGVADTQYF.

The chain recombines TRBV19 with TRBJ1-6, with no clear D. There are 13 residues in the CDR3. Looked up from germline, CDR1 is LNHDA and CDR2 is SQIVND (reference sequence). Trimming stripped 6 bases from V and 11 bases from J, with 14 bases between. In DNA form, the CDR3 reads TGTGCCAGTAGCCCTGGGCAGCACACACCCCTCCACTTT. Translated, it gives CASSPGQHTPLHF.

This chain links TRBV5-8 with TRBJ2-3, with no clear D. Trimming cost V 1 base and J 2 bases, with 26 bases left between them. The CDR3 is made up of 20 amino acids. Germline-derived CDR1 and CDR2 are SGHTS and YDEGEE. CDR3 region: CASSLYTSGELPRNTDTQYF. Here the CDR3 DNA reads TGTGCCAGCAGCTTGTACACCTCGGGTGAGTTACCGAGGAACACAGATACGCAGTATTTT.

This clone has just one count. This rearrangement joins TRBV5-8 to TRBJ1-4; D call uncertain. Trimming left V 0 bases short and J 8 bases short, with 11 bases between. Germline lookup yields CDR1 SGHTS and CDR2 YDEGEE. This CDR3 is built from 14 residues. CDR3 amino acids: CASSLAGVEEKLFF. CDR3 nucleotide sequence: TGTGCCAGCAGCTTGGCCGGAGTGGAGGAAAAACTGTTTTTT.

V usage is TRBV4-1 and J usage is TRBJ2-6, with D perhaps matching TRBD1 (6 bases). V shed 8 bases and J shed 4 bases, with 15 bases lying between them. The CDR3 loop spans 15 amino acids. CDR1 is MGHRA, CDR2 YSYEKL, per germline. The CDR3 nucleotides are TGCGCCAGCGGGGCAGGGGCTACCGGGGCCAACGTCCTGACTTTC. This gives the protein CASGAGATGANVLTF.

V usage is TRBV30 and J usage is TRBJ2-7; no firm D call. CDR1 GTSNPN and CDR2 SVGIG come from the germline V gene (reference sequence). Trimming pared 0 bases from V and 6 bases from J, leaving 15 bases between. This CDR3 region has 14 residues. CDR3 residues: CAWSVLNSRSEQYF. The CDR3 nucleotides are TGTGCCTGGAGTGTATTAAACTCACGAAGCGAGCAGTACTTC.

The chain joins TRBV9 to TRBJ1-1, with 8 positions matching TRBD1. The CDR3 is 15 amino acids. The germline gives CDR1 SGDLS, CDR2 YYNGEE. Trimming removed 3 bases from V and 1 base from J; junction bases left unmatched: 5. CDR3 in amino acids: CASSATGATNTEAFF. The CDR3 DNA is TGTGCCAGCAGCGCGACAGGGGCTACGAACACTGAAGCTTTCTTT.

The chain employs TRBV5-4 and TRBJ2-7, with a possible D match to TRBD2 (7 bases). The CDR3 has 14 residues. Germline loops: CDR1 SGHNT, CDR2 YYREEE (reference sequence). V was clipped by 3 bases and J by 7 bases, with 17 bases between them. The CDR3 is CASSSWGGSQEQYF. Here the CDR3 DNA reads TGTGCCAGCAGCTCCTGGGGGGGCTCCCAAGAGCAGTACTTC.

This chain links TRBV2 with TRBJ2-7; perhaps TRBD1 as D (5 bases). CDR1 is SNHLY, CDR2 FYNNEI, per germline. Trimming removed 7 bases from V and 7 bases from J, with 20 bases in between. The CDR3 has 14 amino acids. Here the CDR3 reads CASNPVKGMREQYF. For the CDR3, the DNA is TGTGCCAGCAACCCAGTTAAGGGGATGAGGGAGCAGTACTTC.

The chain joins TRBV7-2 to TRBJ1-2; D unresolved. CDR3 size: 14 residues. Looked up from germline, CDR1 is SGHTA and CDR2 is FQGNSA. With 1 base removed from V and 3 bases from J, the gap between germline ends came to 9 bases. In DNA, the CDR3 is TGTGCCAGCAGCTTAGATCAAAGCGACTATGGCTACACCTTC. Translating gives CASSLDQSDYGYTF.

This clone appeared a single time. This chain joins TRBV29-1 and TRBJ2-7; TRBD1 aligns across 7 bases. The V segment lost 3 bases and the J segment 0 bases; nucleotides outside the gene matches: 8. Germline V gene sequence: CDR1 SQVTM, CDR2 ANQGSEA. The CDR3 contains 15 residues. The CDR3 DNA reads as TGCAGCGTTGACACGGGACAGTCAAGCTCCTACGAGCAGTACTTC. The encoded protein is CSVDTGQSSSYEQYF.

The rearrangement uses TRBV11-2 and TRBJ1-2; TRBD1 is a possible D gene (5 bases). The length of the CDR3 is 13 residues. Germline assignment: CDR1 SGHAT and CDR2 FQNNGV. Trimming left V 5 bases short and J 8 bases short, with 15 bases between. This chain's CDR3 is CASSIPGVRGYTF. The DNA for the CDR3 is TGTGCCAGCAGCATCCCGGGGGTCAGAGGCTACACCTTC. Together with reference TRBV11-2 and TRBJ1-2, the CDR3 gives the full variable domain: EAGVAQSPRYKIIEKRQSVAFWCNPISGHATLYWYQQILGQGPKLLIQFQNNGVVDDSQLPKDRFSAERLKGVDSTLKIQPAKLEDSAVYLCASSIPGVRGYTFGSGTRLTVV.

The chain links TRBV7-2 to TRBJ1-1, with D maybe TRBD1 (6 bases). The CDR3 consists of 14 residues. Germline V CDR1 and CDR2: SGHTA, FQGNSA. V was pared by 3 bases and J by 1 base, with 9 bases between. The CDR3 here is CASSFAGANTEAFF. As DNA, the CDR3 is TGTGCCAGCAGCTTTGCAGGGGCGAACACTGAAGCTTTCTTT.

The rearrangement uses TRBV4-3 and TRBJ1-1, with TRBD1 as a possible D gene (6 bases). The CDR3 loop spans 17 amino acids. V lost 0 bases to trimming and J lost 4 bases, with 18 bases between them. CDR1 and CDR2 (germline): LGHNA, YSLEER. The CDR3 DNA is TGCGCCAGCAGCCAAGAGTCCATTTCGTGGGGGCCCACTGAAGCTTTCTTT. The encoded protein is CASSQESISWGPTEAFF.

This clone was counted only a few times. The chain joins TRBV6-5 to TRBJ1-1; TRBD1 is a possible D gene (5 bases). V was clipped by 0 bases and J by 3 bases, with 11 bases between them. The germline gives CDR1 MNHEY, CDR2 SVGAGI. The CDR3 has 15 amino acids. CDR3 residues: CASSYSPGGDTEAFF. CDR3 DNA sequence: TGTGCCAGCAGTTACTCTCCGGGGGGAGACACTGAAGCTTTCTTT.

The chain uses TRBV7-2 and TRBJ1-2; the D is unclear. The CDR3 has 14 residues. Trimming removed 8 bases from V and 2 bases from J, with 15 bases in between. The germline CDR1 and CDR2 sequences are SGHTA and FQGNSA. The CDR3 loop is CASLWVPGNYGYTF. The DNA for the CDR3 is TGTGCCAGCCTATGGGTTCCGGGGAACTATGGCTACACCTTC.

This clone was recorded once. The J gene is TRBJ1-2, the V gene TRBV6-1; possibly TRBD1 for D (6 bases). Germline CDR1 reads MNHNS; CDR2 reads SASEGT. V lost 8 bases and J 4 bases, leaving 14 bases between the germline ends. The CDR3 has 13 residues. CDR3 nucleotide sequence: TGTGCCAGCGGACCCACAGGGCTCTATGGCTACACCTTC. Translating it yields CASGPTGLYGYTF.

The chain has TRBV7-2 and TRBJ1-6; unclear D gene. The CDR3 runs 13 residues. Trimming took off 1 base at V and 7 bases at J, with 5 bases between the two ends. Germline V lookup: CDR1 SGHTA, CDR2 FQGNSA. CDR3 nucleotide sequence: TGTGCCAGCAGCTTAGGCGGCAATTCACCCCTCCACTTT. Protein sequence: CASSLGGNSPLHF. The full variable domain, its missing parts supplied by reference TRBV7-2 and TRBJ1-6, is GAGVSQSPSNKVTEKGKDVELRCDPISGHTALYWYRQSLGQGLEFLIYFQGNSAPDKSGLPSDRFSAERTGGSVSTLTIQRTQQEDSAVYLCASSLGGNSPLHFGNGTRLTVT.

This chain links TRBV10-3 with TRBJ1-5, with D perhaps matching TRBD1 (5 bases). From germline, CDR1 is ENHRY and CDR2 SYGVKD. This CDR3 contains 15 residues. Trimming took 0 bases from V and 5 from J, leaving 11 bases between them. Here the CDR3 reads CAISESAGRDQPQHF. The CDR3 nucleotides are TGTGCCATCAGTGAGTCGGCAGGGCGAGATCAGCCCCAGCATTTT.

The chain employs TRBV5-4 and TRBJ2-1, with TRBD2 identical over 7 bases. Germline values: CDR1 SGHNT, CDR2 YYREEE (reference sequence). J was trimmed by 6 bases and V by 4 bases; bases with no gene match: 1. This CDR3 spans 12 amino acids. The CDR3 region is CASSPGGNEQFF. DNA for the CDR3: TGTGCCAGCAGCCCGGGAGGCAATGAGCAGTTCTTC.

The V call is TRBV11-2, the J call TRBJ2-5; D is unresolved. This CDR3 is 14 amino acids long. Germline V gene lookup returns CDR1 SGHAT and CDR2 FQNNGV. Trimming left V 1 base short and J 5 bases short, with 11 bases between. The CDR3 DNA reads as TGTGCCAGCAGCTTAGGTGCGGCTGCGGAGACCCAGTACTTC. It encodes CASSLGAAAETQYF.

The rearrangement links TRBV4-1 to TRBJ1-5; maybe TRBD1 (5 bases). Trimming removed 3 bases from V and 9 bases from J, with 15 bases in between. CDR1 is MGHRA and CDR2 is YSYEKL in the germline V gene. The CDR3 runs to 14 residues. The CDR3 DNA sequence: TGCGCCAGCAGCCAGGGGGGAGGGGCGATGCCCCAGCATTTT. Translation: CASSQGGGAMPQHF.

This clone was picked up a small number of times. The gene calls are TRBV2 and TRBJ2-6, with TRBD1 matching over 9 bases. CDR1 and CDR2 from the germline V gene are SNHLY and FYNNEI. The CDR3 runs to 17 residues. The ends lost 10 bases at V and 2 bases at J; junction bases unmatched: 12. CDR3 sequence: CAIRPGQGIAGANVLTF. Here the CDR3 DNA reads TGTGCCATTAGACCGGGACAGGGAATTGCTGGGGCCAACGTCCTGACTTTC.